The clone carrying this TCR beta chain has more than one count but fewer than ten. What it recognizes is unknown. CDR3 length: 15 residues. Germline CDR1 is SGHNT and CDR2 is YYREEE (reference sequence). V was pared by 3 bases and J by 0 bases, with 10 bases between. This specimen comes from a study of beta chain features in type 1 diabetes. Study conclusions and caveats: Equally in patients and controls, shorter templates might have been favored by PCR. Type 1 diabetes patients showed a moderate but significant shortening of TCRB CDR3s in all four CD4+ subsets.

Expressed TCRB transcripts were sequenced after all isolated RNA was converted to cDNA. TCRdb's table, derived via immunoSEQ multiplex PCR, lists solely in-frame clones and lacks some. The data show around 250,000 clones, about 15% seen once. The chain combines TRBV5-4 with TRBJ2-1; TRBD2 might be the D (5 bases). The specimen was naive CD4+ T cells from blood. The source is a man aged 30 to 39 with type 1 diabetes. CDR3 sequence (DNA): TGTGCCAGCAGCTCAGCGGACCGCTCCTACAATGAGCAGTTCTTC. Its translation: CASSSADRSYNEQFF.